What follows are 22 T cell receptor beta chains derived from one specimen sequenced in a study of blood T cell repertoires in COVID-19. Data came from immunoSEQ multiplex PCR; TCRdb stores just in-frame clones and leaves some out. The table lists roughly 250,000 clones, roughly three quarters of them singletons. Sequenced material: peripheral blood. Receptors were obtained from a woman in her 40s with active or convalescent COVID-19.

This clone was observed at least ten times. The CDR3 DNA follows: TGTGCCAGCAGCCCACAGACAGGGGGCCTCTCTGGAAACACCATATATTTT. Translation gives CASSPQTGGLSGNTIYF. The chain has TRBV9 and TRBJ1-3; 10 bases fit TRBD1. Looked up from germline, CDR1 is SGDLS and CDR2 is YYNGEE. Losses at the gene ends were 4 bases for V and 0 bases for J; bases not matched to a gene: 7. This CDR3 has 17 residues.

V usage is TRBV21-1 and J usage is TRBJ1-6; no check of the table's D call, TRBD1, against the DNA was made. TRBV21-1 is termed a pseudogene. The CDR3 is 17 amino acids. CDR3: CASSKGCLRDRESPLHF. The CDR3 DNA is TGTGCCAGCAGCAAAGGTTGCTTACGAGACAGAGAATCACCCCTCCACTTT.

This clone was found a few times. This CDR3 reads CASSSGGYPGELFF. In nucleotides, the CDR3 is TGTGCCAGCAGCTCCGGGGGATATCCCGGGGAGCTGTTTTTT. The rearrangement uses TRBV7-3 and TRBJ2-2; D possibly corresponds to TRBD2 (6 bases). Deletions cut 4 bases from V and 6 bases from J, with 12 bases between. Germline V gene data show CDR1 as SGHTA and CDR2 as FQGTGA. The CDR3 totals 14 residues.

This clone showed up just once. The chain is built from TRBV5-1 and TRBJ1-1, with 10 bases lining up with TRBD1. V dropped 4 bases and J dropped 6; count of bases not matched to a gene: 9. Germline V gives CDR1 SGHRS, CDR2 YFSETQ. The CDR3 contains 15 residues. This CDR3 reads CASSKNRDRGAEAFF. DNA for the CDR3: TGCGCCAGCAGCAAAAACCGGGACAGGGGAGCTGAAGCTTTCTTT.

The table lists this clone with a few counts. The same CDR3 arises from other DNA sequences in this sample as well. The chain recombines TRBV5-5 with TRBJ2-7; TRBD1 agrees at 8 bases. This CDR3 region has 15 residues. V was pared by 5 bases and J by 3 bases, with 10 bases of the junction left unmatched. CDR1 is SGHKS, CDR2 YYEKEE, per germline (reference sequence). The CDR3: CASRPDLGQGYEQYF. The DNA for the CDR3 is TGTGCCAGCAGACCTGATCTCGGACAGGGCTACGAGCAGTACTTC.

CDR3 residues: CAISDYRRGQEPYEQYV. The CDR3 DNA sequence: TGTGCCATCAGTGACTATCGAAGAGGGCAGGAGCCCTACGAGCAGTACGTC. The chain couples TRBV10-3 to TRBJ2-7, with a tentative D call TRBD2 (5 bases). The CDR3 contains 17 residues. Per germline, CDR1 ENHRY and CDR2 SYGVKD. Trimming removed 3 bases from V and 2 bases from J, with 20 bases in between.

The DNA of the CDR3 is TGTGCCAGCAGCCAAGACCTGGGACTAGCGGGGTATTTGATCGCCACAGATACGCAGTATTTT. This codes for CASSQDLGLAGYLIATDTQYF. The chain employs TRBV14 and TRBJ2-3, with 13 nucleotides matching TRBD2. Germline V gives CDR1 SGHDN, CDR2 FVKESK. The CDR3 spans 21 residues. J gave up 2 bases and V 0 bases, and 14 bases lay outside the gene matches.

The chain uses TRBV7-6 and TRBJ2-1; 7 positions agree with TRBD1. V shed 5 bases, J shed 3 bases, and the junction held 7 bases outside the gene matches. The germline V gene has CDR1 SGHVS and CDR2 FNYEAQ. The CDR3 has 15 residues. Written as DNA, the CDR3 is TGTGCCAGCAGCCCCGGGACAGAAGACTACAATGAGCAGTTCTTC. Its translation is CASSPGTEDYNEQFF.

The J gene is TRBJ1-3, the V gene TRBV29-1; 8 bases agree with TRBD1. Unmatched junction bases numbered 8, after V lost 7 bases and J lost 3 bases. CDR1 and CDR2 (germline): SQVTM, ANQGSEA. This CDR3 spans 14 amino acids. CDR3 protein: CSALDRVGGNTIYF. The DNA for the CDR3 is TGCAGCGCACTGGACAGGGTCGGTGGAAACACCATATATTTT.

This chain joins TRBV19 and TRBJ2-5, with 7 nucleotides matching TRBD1. In germline, CDR1 is LNHDA, CDR2 SQIVND (reference sequence). This CDR3 comprises 13 residues. The V segment lost 0 bases and the J segment 10 bases; nucleotides outside the gene matches: 5. In DNA, the CDR3 is TGTGCCAGTAGTATAGATAAGGGGGCGGTCCAGTACTTC. Its translation: CASSIDKGAVQYF.

CDR3: CASSPRESSYNSPLHF. DNA of the CDR3: TGTGCCAGCAGCCCACGCGAGAGCTCCTATAATTCACCCCTCCACTTT. This chain joins TRBV7-2 and TRBJ1-6; D is unresolved. Germline assignment: CDR1 SGHTA and CDR2 FQGNSA. CDR3 length equals 16 residues. The ends were cut back, 5 bases at V and 0 bases at J, with 11 bases in the middle. Complete variable domain (other parts from reference TRBV7-2 and TRBJ1-6): GAGVSQSPSNKVTEKGKDVELRCDPISGHTALYWYRQSLGQGLEFLIYFQGNSAPDKSGLPSDRFSAERTGGSVSTLTIQRTQQEDSAVYLCASSPRESSYNSPLHFGNGTRLTVT.

Of note for this clone: This CDR3 is also generated by other DNA sequences in the sample. The CDR3 here is CASSPDRASNQPQHF. CDR3 bases: TGTGCCAGCAGCCCCGACAGGGCCTCCAATCAGCCCCAGCATTTT. V and J are TRBV6-5 and TRBJ1-5, with 7 bases fitting TRBD1. The germline gives CDR1 MNHEY, CDR2 SVGAGI. With 6 bases clipped from V and 3 bases from J, the junction kept 8 bases outside the gene matches. CDR3 length: 15 amino acids.

CDR3 sequence: CASSLDQRGPNTGELFF. In DNA, the CDR3 is TGTGCCAGCAGCTTAGACCAGCGGGGGCCAAACACCGGGGAGCTGTTTTTT. The rearrangement links TRBV7-3 to TRBJ2-2; TRBD2 agrees at 8 bases. The CDR3 sequence is 17 residues long. V shed 2 bases and J 2 bases; nucleotides not matched to a gene: 7. Per the germline V gene, CDR1 is SGHTA and CDR2 is FQGTGA.

The chain recombines TRBV7-9 with TRBJ2-3, with 8 bases aligning to TRBD1. J lost 6 bases, V lost 1 base, and 15 bases had no gene match. Germline CDR1 reads SEHNR; CDR2 reads FQNEAQ (reference sequence). This CDR3 contains 18 residues. The CDR3 reads CASSLGDPRTGQVDTQYF. The CDR3 DNA is TGTGCCAGCAGCTTAGGCGACCCCCGGACAGGGCAGGTGGATACGCAGTATTTT.

The chain joins TRBV25-1 to TRBJ1-4; 10 bases map to TRBD1. Per germline, CDR1 MGHDK and CDR2 SYGVNS. The CDR3 contains 15 residues. Trimming at V came to 5 bases and at J to 4 bases, leaving 4 bases not matched to a gene. In DNA, the CDR3 is TGTGCCAGCAGTCCTCGGGACAGGGGTAATGAAAAACTGTTTTTT. It encodes CASSPRDRGNEKLFF.

Written as DNA, the CDR3 is TGTGCCAGCAGCCAAGGTGGGAGGGGGGAGCTGTTTTTT. It is translated as CASSQGGRGELFF. The chain carries TRBV4-2 and TRBJ2-2; D perhaps matches TRBD2 (6 bases). V shed 1 base and J shed 8 bases, with 8 bases lying between them. CDR3 length: 13 amino acids. CDR1 and CDR2 (germline): LGHNA, YNFKEQ.

The J gene is TRBJ1-2, the V gene TRBV4-1, with TRBD1 identical over 8 bases. The CDR3 loop spans 15 amino acids. The germline V gene has CDR1 MGHRA and CDR2 YSYEKL. V lost 3 bases, J lost 1 base, and 4 bases stayed unmatched. CDR3 nucleotides: TGCGCCAGCAGCCACCCGACAGGGGTTAACTATGGCTACACCTTC. Translating it yields CASSHPTGVNYGYTF.

The genes are TRBV28 and TRBJ1-5; D remains unclear. The V end was cut by 2 bases, the J end by 0 bases, with 8 bases between. There are 15 residues in the CDR3. From germline, CDR1 is MDHEN and CDR2 SYDVKM. CDR3 DNA: TGTGCCAGCAGTTTACAGGTTCGTAGCAATCAGCCCCAGCATTTT. As protein: CASSLQVRSNQPQHF. The full variable domain, rest sourced from reference TRBV28 and TRBJ1-5, is DVKVTQSSRYLVKRTGEKVFLECVQDMDHENMFWYRQDPGLGLRLIYFSYDVKMKEKGDIPEGYSVSREKKERFSLILESASTNQTSMYLCASSLQVRSNQPQHFGDGTRLSIL.

This clone was found once. The chain uses TRBV6-1 and TRBJ1-2; 8 positions match TRBD1. Trimming at V came to 3 bases and at J to 0 bases, leaving 6 bases not matched to a gene. The CDR3 has 16 residues. Germline CDR1 and CDR2: MNHNS and SASEGT. The CDR3 DNA sequence: TGTGCCAGCAGTGATTGGGACAGGAGAACTAACTATGGCTACACCTTC. Translation: CASSDWDRRTNYGYTF.

The rearrangement uses TRBV28 and TRBJ2-3; 10 bases map to TRBD2. The CDR3 sequence is 14 residues long. V lost 9 bases to trimming and J lost 0 bases; unmatched junction nucleotides: 3. CDR1 MDHEN and CDR2 SYDVKM come from the germline V gene. CDR3 loop: CASSGGPSTDTQYF. In nucleotides, the CDR3 is TGTGCCAGTAGCGGGGGGCCTAGCACAGATACGCAGTATTTT.

The chain has TRBV7-9 and TRBJ1-2; the D is unclear. The CDR3 runs to 13 residues. Germline assignment: CDR1 SEHNR and CDR2 FQNEAQ (reference sequence). Trimming shortened V by 0 bases and J by 4 bases, and 6 bases separated the two germline ends. CDR3 sequence reads: CASSLAGGYGYTF. Here the CDR3 DNA reads TGTGCCAGCAGCTTAGCGGGAGGCTATGGCTACACCTTC.

The J gene is TRBJ2-1, the V gene TRBV5-6, with 10 bases identical to TRBD2. The CDR3 sequence is 16 residues long. After removal of 3 bases from V and 2 bases from J, the junction contained 5 bases not matched to a gene. Germline lookup yields CDR1 SGHDT and CDR2 YYEEEE. The CDR3 loop reads CASSSGLAVAYNEQFF. The DNA of the CDR3 is TGTGCCAGCAGCTCAGGACTAGCGGTTGCCTACAATGAGCAGTTCTTC.